Sequencing of this T cell receptor (beta chain) was carried out in a study of cytomegalovirus exposure and HLA in healthy donors. V was shortened by 6 bases and J by 2 bases, with 19 bases between the two germline ends. The CDR3 spans 15 residues. The V gene's germline CDR1 is SQVTM and CDR2 ANQGSEA. PCR used 60 Vbeta primers and 13 Jbeta primers. This table comes from immunoSEQ multiplex PCR, and its TCRdb copy is limited to in-frame clones, with some not included. Of around 160,000 clones in the sample, roughly 80% are singletons; the top ten hold around 3%. This clonotype was obtained from a man in his forties in good health and CMV-seropositive. Sequencing was carried out using PBMCs. The chain carries TRBV29-1 and TRBJ2-5; perhaps TRBD2 as D (6 bases). In DNA, the CDR3 is TGCAGCGTGCGTAGTCCCGGGAGACGGCAAGAGACCCAGTACTTC. The encoded protein is CSVRSPGRRQETQYF.